Listed below are T cell receptor beta chains from one sample, sequenced in a study of post-analysis software for immune sequencing data. TCRdb re-derived calls from the PCR reads in MiXCR, one entry per CDR3 protein. Of around 250,000 distinct CDR3 sequences listed, 30% to 45% were seen once; the top ten hold around 5%. The material sequenced was blood. The receptors come from a girl between 5 and 17 years old with multiple sclerosis. Each CDR3 is given with its conserved first and last residue. A D gene is named only where the DNA matches it firmly. Some rows mark clone size as missing; the rest say once, few, many or name a class of expanded clone.

.,TRBV7-6,TRBD2,19,TRBJ2-1,TGTGCCAGCAGCTTAGCTTTAACTAGCGGGACCCAGATTGACGGTGAGCAGTTCTTC,CASSLALTSGTQIDGEQFF
few,TRBV5-6,.,13,TRBJ2-7,TGTGCCACCCGGGAAGGGACGGCCTACGAGCAGTACTTC,CATREGTAYEQYF
.,TRBV29-1,.,12,TRBJ2-5,TGCAGCGTTGAAAGGGGAGACAATGAGCAGTACTTC,CSVERGDNEQYF
.,TRBV7-2,.,17,TRBJ2-7,TGTGCCAGCAGCTTAGTGCTGACCATCAAATACTACAATGAGCAGTACTTC,CASSLVLTIKYYNEQYF
many,TRBV28,.,11,TRBJ1-2,TGTGCCATTCAGCAGGACTATGGCTACACCTTC,CAIQQDYGYTF
once,TRBV20-1,.,18,TRBJ1-5,TGCAGTGCTAGAGGGAGATACGGAGGGATTACGTTAAATCAGCCCCAGCATTTT,CSARGRYGGITLNQPQHF
.,TRBV7-9,.,12,TRBJ2-5,TGTGCCAGCAGCCGAAATGCCGAGACCCAGTACTTC,CASSRNAETQYF
.,TRBV6-1,TRBD2,16,TRBJ2-3,TGTGCCAGCATAGGCGAAACGGGACTAGCTTTAGATACGCAGTATTTT,CASIGETGLALDTQYF
.,TRBV7-3,.,14,TRBJ1-1,TGTGCCAACAGCTCGGCCGGGGGGAACACTGAGGCTTTCTTT,CANSSAGGNTEAFF
.,TRBV27,TRBD1,18,TRBJ1-1,TGTGCCAGCAGTATTCTCTGGACAGGGGATTTGATGAACACTGAAGCTTTCTTT,CASSILWTGDLMNTEAFF
.,TRBV7-2,TRBD1,14,TRBJ2-1,TGTGCCTGCAGCTTGGGGACAGTCTACAATGAGCAGTTCTTC,CACSLGTVYNEQFF
many,TRBV20-1,TRBD1,16,TRBJ1-5,TGCAGTGCGGCCTCGGGACAGGGGGCGAGCAATCAGCCCCAGCATTTT,CSAASGQGASNQPQHF
.,TRBV20-1,TRBD1,14,TRBJ2-3,TGCAGTGCTAGAAGGACAGGAGGAGTGGATACGCAGTATTTT,CSARRTGGVDTQYF
.,TRBV20-1,.,13,TRBJ2-1,TGCAGTGCTAGAGATCGCAGGGCATCTTATCAGTTCTTC,CSARDRRASYQFF
once,TRBV24-1,TRBD1,15,TRBJ2-7,TGTGCCACCAGTGCTCAAGGGGCAGGGGGCCACGAGCAGTACTTC,CATSAQGAGGHEQYF
many,TRBV20-1,TRBD1,13,TRBJ1-6,TGCAGTGCCCCACAGGGGGTAAATTCACCCCTCCACTTT,CSAPQGVNSPLHF
.,TRBV3-1,.,11,TRBJ2-7,TGTGCCAGCAGCCACGTATACGAGCAGTACTTC,CASSHVYEQYF
.,TRBV28,.,14,TRBJ1-3,TGTGCCAGCAGTTCGGGGGGAGCTGGAAACACCATATATTTT,CASSSGGAGNTIYF
many,TRBV19,TRBD1,14,TRBJ1-5,TGTGCCAGTACCGGGACAGGGATCAATCAGCCCCAGCATTTT,CASTGTGINQPQHF
.,TRBV5-1,.,13,TRBJ2-7,TGCGCCAGCAGCCTGACACGGTCGGGGGAGCAGTACTTC,CASSLTRSGEQYF
many,TRBV18,.,14,TRBJ2-3,TGTGCCAGCGCGCGCAGGTACAACACAGATACGCAGTATTTT,CASARRYNTDTQYF
.,TRBV30,TRBD2,18,TRBJ2-5,TGTGCCTGGAGACCCTCCCTCCTTCGGCTAGCGGAACAAGAGACCCAGTACTTC,CAWRPSLLRLAEQETQYF
many,TRBV18,.,15,TRBJ1-4,TGTGCCAGCTCGGAAAGGCAGGGTGGAGATAAAAAACTGTTTTTT,CASSERQGGDKKLFF
.,TRBV20-1,.,13,TRBJ1-2,TGCAGTGCAACAACCGGACAAAACTATGGCTACACCTTC,CSATTGQNYGYTF
.,TRBV29-1,.,13,TRBJ2-4,TGCAGCGCTGAAGCCGCCGTACAGGTGGCCCAGTACTTC,CSAEAAVQVAQYF
.,TRBV28,.,14,TRBJ2-5,TGTGCCAGCAGTCAGTCTCGCGTTCAAGAGACCCAGTACTTC,CASSQSRVQETQYF
many,TRBV5-1,.,14,TRBJ2-5,TGCGCCAGCAGGACGACGGGGTCCGGGGAGACCCAGTACTTC,CASRTTGSGETQYF
.,TRBV29-1,.,13,TRBJ2-7,TGCAGCGTGGGTACCAGAGCCTCCTACGAGCAGTACTTC,CSVGTRASYEQYF
.,TRBV9,.,13,TRBJ1-2,TGTGTCAGCAGCGTGGAGGGTCCGGTTGGCTACACCTTC,CVSSVEGPVGYTF
many,TRBV30,TRBD2,13,TRBJ2-1,TGTGCCTGGAGTAGCGGGAGGATAAATGAGCAGTTCTTC,CAWSSGRINEQFF
many,TRBV28,.,11,TRBJ1-2,TGTGCCAGCAGTGATAGGGTTGGCTACACCTTC,CASSDRVGYTF
many,TRBV20-1,.,13,TRBJ2-3,TGCAGTGCTAGAGTAGGACGGCGAGATACGCAGTATTTT,CSARVGRRDTQYF
.,TRBV5-5,TRBD2,15,TRBJ2-3,TGTGCCAGCGTTGCCGGGACTAGCGGTCAGGATACGCAGTATTTT,CASVAGTSGQDTQYF
few,TRBV7-9,.,14,TRBJ1-1,TGTGCCAGCAGCTTAGAGTGGGGGAGCGCTGAAGCTTTCTTT,CASSLEWGSAEAFF
.,TRBV4-2,TRBD2,15,TRBJ2-7,TGTGCCAGCAACTCAAATAGCGGGTGGGCCTACGAGCAGTACTTC,CASNSNSGWAYEQYF
few,TRBV3-1,.,13,TRBJ1-1,TGTGCCAGCAGCCACCGTGGCCACACTGAAGCTTTCTTT,CASSHRGHTEAFF
many,TRBV7-3,.,13,TRBJ2-1,TGTGCCAGCAGCCTCCTCTTAGGCAATGAGCAGTTCTTC,CASSLLLGNEQFF
.,TRBV5-4,.,16,TRBJ2-2,TGTGCCAGCAGCACTACAGGGTTCGGAAATCCCGGGGAGCTGTTTTTT,CASSTTGFGNPGELFF
many,TRBV14,.,15,TRBJ2-3,TGTGCCAGCAGCCAAGCGCAGGTCCATTCAGATACGCAGTATTTT,CASSQAQVHSDTQYF
.,TRBV5-1,.,16,TRBJ2-5,TGCGCCAGCAGCTGGGGACGGGCTGTCGGGCGGGAGACCCAGTACTTC,CASSWGRAVGRETQYF
.,TRBV5-6,.,16,TRBJ2-3,TGTGCCAGCACCATGGGTGCAGGGAAAAGCACAGATACGCAGTATTTT,CASTMGAGKSTDTQYF
few,TRBV2,TRBD1,17,TRBJ2-1,TGTGCCAGCAGTCCTCAGCGTGTCTTGACAGGGTACAATGAGCAGTTCTTC,CASSPQRVLTGYNEQFF
few,TRBV20-1,TRBD2,17,TRBJ2-2,TGCAGTGCTAGAGATCTCCTTACTAGCGCGAACACCGGGGAGCTGTTTTTT,CSARDLLTSANTGELFF
.,TRBV3-1,.,14,TRBJ2-3,TGTGCCAGCAGCCAAGCTCAGAGGGCAGATACGCAGTATTTT,CASSQAQRADTQYF
few,TRBV18,TRBD2,16,TRBJ2-1,TGTGCCAGCTCACCACGGAAGCGGGGGCTCTACAATGAGCAGTTCTTC,CASSPRKRGLYNEQFF
many,TRBV6-1,.,15,TRBJ1-2,TGTGCCAGCAGCAGATTCTCCCTAGCTAACTATGGCTACACCTTC,CASSRFSLANYGYTF
many,TRBV4-1,.,16,TRBJ1-1,TGCGCCAGCAGCCATGGAGGGAGCAGGGGGAACACTGAAGCTTTCTTT,CASSHGGSRGNTEAFF
many,TRBV29-1,.,12,TRBJ1-1,TGCAGCGTTAGGGCGGGGAACACTGAAGCTTTCTTT,CSVRAGNTEAFF
.,TRBV20-1,.,12,TRBJ1-2,TGCAGTGCCTTGACACCCTTCTCTGGCTACACCTTC,CSALTPFSGYTF
many,TRBV7-2,.,15,TRBJ1-2,TGTGCCAGCAGCTTAAACAGGGATCCCTATGGTGGCTACACCTTC,CASSLNRDPYGGYTF
.,TRBV24-1,.,15,TRBJ2-2,TGTGCCACCAGTGATGGACAGTCGAACACCGGGGAGCTGTTTTTT,CATSDGQSNTGELFF
.,TRBV5-1,TRBD2,17,TRBJ2-3,TGCGCCAGCAGCTTGTCGGGACTAGCGGGAAACACAGATACGCAGTATTTT,CASSLSGLAGNTDTQYF
.,TRBV10-3,.,13,TRBJ1-1,TGTGCCATCAGTGAGAAGGGGGGCACTGAAGCTTTCTTT,CAISEKGGTEAFF